This TCR beta chain was captured in a study of blood T cells in healthy people across ages. A second PCR, run for about 6 to 11 cycles, used a sample-barcoded 5' primer plus a J-beta primer mix. One entry per CDR3 protein, called by TCRdb with MiXCR from the 5' RACE reads. The table shows approximately 1.5 million distinct CDR3 sequences, with roughly 32% occurring only once. Each donor gave approximately 9.5 milliliters of peripheral blood. The germline V gene has CDR1 SNHLY and CDR2 FYNNEI. The CDR3 length is 13 residues. V was clipped by 5 bases and J by 4 bases, with 12 bases between them. This clonotype occurred once. The antigen is not known. Broader study findings: Investigators viewed diversity estimates from one million T cells as underestimates, the study reported. There were more naive CD4+ cells and higher diversity in long-lived donors than in aged donors.

This TCR came from a woman in her twenties or thirties in good health. The sequencing sample was made of blood. The rearrangement uses TRBV2 and TRBJ2-7; D ambiguous. In DNA form, the CDR3 reads TGTGCCAGCAGTCCGGTGAAAGCGTACGAGCAGTACTTC. It translates to CASSPVKAYEQYF.